Listed here are 32 T cell receptor beta chains from one sample, sequenced in a study of CD8+ T cells in alopecia areata. RNA, once extracted, was reverse transcribed into cDNA for use as the sequencing template. Assay: immunoSEQ multiplex PCR; the TCRdb copy retains only in-frame clones and omits some. Among hundreds of thousands of clones listed, around 67% were seen once. The sequenced sample was CD4+ T cells sorted from blood, obtained at week 0. These receptors were obtained from a human donor with alopecia areata.

This clone was observed a handful of times. The chain recombines TRBV29-1 with TRBJ1-1; 7 positions agree with TRBD1. Trimming at V came to 1 base and at J to 4 bases, leaving 3 bases not matched to a gene. Germline lookup yields CDR1 SQVTM and CDR2 ANQGSEA. The CDR3 consists of 13 residues. CDR3 sequence: CSVEVDRVTEAFF. The CDR3 nucleotides read TGCAGCGTTGAAGTTGACAGGGTCACTGAAGCTTTCTTT.

Concerning this clone: At one of its ends the junction is not consistent with the germline gene, which may arise from a read error. V is TRBV29-1 and J is TRBJ2-2; the match to TRBD2 covers 8 bases. CDR3 length: 13 residues. CDR1 is SQVTM, CDR2 ANQGSEA, per germline. The CDR3 region is CSVDDSGEVGRIF. The CDR3 nucleotides read TGCAGCGTTGATGATAGCGGGGAAGTCGGAAGGATTTTT.

The chain carries TRBV7-9 and TRBJ2-5; the D is unclear. Germline V CDR1 and CDR2: SEHNR, FQNEAQ (reference sequence). The CDR3 has 13 residues. Trimming pared 3 bases from V and 5 bases from J, leaving 10 bases between. CDR3 protein: CASSLMGLETQYF. CDR3 DNA sequence: TGTGCCAGCAGCTTGATGGGCCTGGAGACCCAGTACTTC.

Only a few counts were recorded for this clone. The V gene is TRBV2, the J gene TRBJ2-5; TRBD2 matches 11 bases. V shed 1 base, J shed 1 base, and the junction held 2 bases outside the gene matches. This CDR3 has 16 residues. Germline V gene data show CDR1 as SNHLY and CDR2 as FYNNEI. The CDR3 region has the DNA TGTGCCAGCAGTGAAGGACTAGCGGGGATCCAAGAGACCCAGTACTTC. Translating gives CASSEGLAGIQETQYF.

The chain carries TRBV15 and TRBJ2-1; 9 nucleotides agree with TRBD1. The germline gives CDR1 LNHNV, CDR2 YYDKDF (reference sequence). V dropped 1 base and J dropped 8; count of bases not matched to a gene: 12. The CDR3 extends over 17 amino acids. The CDR3 DNA reads TGTGCCACCAGCAGAGGAATAACAGGGGGCAGGGTCGATGAGCAGTTCTTC. Protein sequence: CATSRGITGGRVDEQFF.

As for this clone: Other DNA variants within this sample encode the same CDR3. V usage is TRBV29-1 and J usage is TRBJ1-2, with D possibly TRBD1 on 6 matching bases. Per germline, CDR1 SQVTM and CDR2 ANQGSEA. CDR3 size: 12 residues. Trimming stripped 6 bases from V and 2 bases from J, with 10 bases between. The chain's CDR3 is CSVTGTNYGYTF. The CDR3 bases are TGCAGCGTCACCGGGACAAACTATGGCTACACCTTC.

This clone has only a few counts. The chain recombines TRBV9 with TRBJ1-6, with no clear D. Trimming cost V 0 bases and J 8 bases, with 6 bases left between them. CDR3 length: 13 amino acids. Germline V gives CDR1 SGDLS, CDR2 YYNGEE. CDR3 coding DNA: TGTGCCAGCAGCGTAGATCCGTATTCACCCCTCCACTTT. This gives the protein CASSVDPYSPLHF.

This chain connects TRBV5-1 to TRBJ1-6; 7 positions agree with TRBD1. Germline V gene lookup returns CDR1 SGHRS and CDR2 YFSETQ. The CDR3 runs 17 residues. V shed 4 bases, J shed 0 bases, and the junction held 7 bases outside the gene matches. DNA for the CDR3: TGCGCCAGCAGCCCTCGGGCAGGGGGCTCCTATAATTCACCCCTCCACTTT. Its translation is CASSPRAGGSYNSPLHF.

This rearrangement joins TRBV10-3 to TRBJ1-1; D might be TRBD1 (6 bases). Trimming cost V 6 bases and J 0 bases, with 14 bases left between them. CDR1 and CDR2 (germline): ENHRY, SYGVKD. This CDR3 region has 15 residues. The CDR3 bases are TGTGCCATCAGCAAGTCGGACAGCCTGAACACTGAAGCTTTCTTT. This gives the protein CAISKSDSLNTEAFF.

The chain joins TRBV27 to TRBJ1-1; perhaps TRBD1 as D (5 bases). Trimming removed 6 bases from V and 0 bases from J, with 17 bases in between. The CDR3 contains 16 residues. CDR1 and CDR2 from the germline V gene are MNHEY and SMNVEV (reference sequence). The CDR3 loop reads CASRRPGAGVNTEAFF. CDR3 nucleotides: TGTGCCAGCAGGAGGCCTGGGGCGGGAGTGAACACTGAAGCTTTCTTT.

The chain joins TRBV23-1 to TRBJ1-6; no clear D. TRBV23-1 is filed as an ORF, its function uncertain. Trimming removed 1 base from V and 5 bases from J, with 15 bases in between. The CDR3 is 17 amino acids. The CDR3: CASSQFWTRLDNSPLHF. For the CDR3, the DNA is TGCGCCAGCAGTCAATTCTGGACCCGGCTGGATAATTCACCCCTCCACTTT.

The V call is TRBV25-1, the J call TRBJ2-7; D remains unclear. V dropped 5 bases and J dropped 7 bases, with 18 bases sitting between them. CDR3 length: 14 residues. Germline lookup yields CDR1 MGHDK and CDR2 SYGVNS. CDR3 sequence (DNA): TGTGCCAGCAGTCCACGGGCCCCGTGGGTTGAGCAGTACTTC. It translates to CASSPRAPWVEQYF.

The chain combines TRBV2 with TRBJ2-5, with D unclear. The germline V gene encodes CDR1 SNHLY and CDR2 FYNNEI. The CDR3 has 13 amino acids. The ends were cut back, 4 bases at V and 1 base at J, with 7 bases in the middle. The CDR3 spells CASSADGQETQYF. The CDR3 bases are TGTGCCAGCAGTGCCGACGGCCAAGAGACCCAGTACTTC.

This clone came up once. The chain recombines TRBV5-1 with TRBJ2-1, with a tentative D call TRBD2 (5 bases). With 4 bases removed from V and 2 bases from J, the gap between germline ends came to 13 bases. CDR3 size: 15 residues. Germline-derived CDR1 and CDR2 are SGHRS and YFSETQ. Here the CDR3 reads CASSIRGVAYNEQFF. As DNA, the CDR3 is TGCGCCAGCAGCATCCGGGGTGTCGCCTACAATGAGCAGTTCTTC.

This clone has just a few counts. This chain connects TRBV4-3 to TRBJ2-5; weak D call: TRBD1 (6 bases). With 0 bases removed from V and 7 bases from J, the gap between germline ends came to 12 bases. The germline V gene encodes CDR1 LGHNA and CDR2 YSLEER. This CDR3 comprises 14 residues. The CDR3 DNA sequence: TGCGCCAGCAGCCAAGATCGTGGGGGCCGGACCCAGTACTTC. Its translation: CASSQDRGGRTQYF.

The chain carries TRBV5-4 and TRBJ2-1; D gene unclear. This CDR3 region has 13 residues. In germline, CDR1 is SGHNT, CDR2 YYREEE (reference sequence). V shed 2 bases and J shed 5 bases, with 8 bases lying between them. The CDR3 nucleotides read TGTGCCAGCAGCTTTGAACAGCACAATGAGCAGTTCTTC. Amino acids: CASSFEQHNEQFF.

A few counts support this clone. The CDR3 DNA follows: TGTGCCAGCAGCTTAGGAGGGGGGTATTCACCCCTCCACTTT. It specifies CASSLGGGYSPLHF. V usage is TRBV13 and J usage is TRBJ1-6; D might be TRBD1 (6 bases). Germline CDR1 and CDR2: PRHDT and FYEKMQ (reference sequence). This CDR3 contains 14 residues. Trimming cost V 0 bases and J 8 bases, with 8 bases left between them.

The chain is built from TRBV30 and TRBJ2-7, with 10 bases that match TRBD1. Looked up from germline, CDR1 is GTSNPN and CDR2 is SVGIG (reference sequence). The CDR3 has 16 amino acids. J was trimmed by 5 bases and V by 1 base; bases with no gene match: 11. The DNA of the CDR3 is TGTGCCTGGAGTGGTTCCGGGACAGGGGAATGGGACGAGCAGTACTTC. This translates into CAWSGSGTGEWDEQYF.

DNA of the CDR3: TGTGCGGCAGCGGACGGATCAAATTCACCCCTCCACTTT. Translating it yields CAAADGSNSPLHF. The gene calls are TRBV15 and TRBJ1-6; D unclear. This CDR3 has 13 residues. CDR1 LNHNV and CDR2 YYDKDF come from the germline V gene (reference sequence).

The J gene is TRBJ2-1, the V gene TRBV19, with 8 bases identical to TRBD2. The J segment lost 5 bases and the V segment lost 7 bases, leaving 10 bases of the junction unmatched. Germline V gene sequence: CDR1 LNHDA, CDR2 SQIVND (reference sequence). CDR3 length equals 15 residues. The CDR3 DNA reads as TGTGCCAGTATTCCGATGGGCGGGGGGCACAATGAGCAGTTCTTC. This encodes CASIPMGGGHNEQFF.

In this sample, this clone turned up a few times. The chain uses TRBV29-1 and TRBJ1-2; D is ambiguous. The V and J ends lost 6 bases and 8 bases respectively, with 25 bases between them. Germline V CDR1 and CDR2: SQVTM, ANQGSEA. This CDR3 is 15 amino acids long. The chain's CDR3 is CSVQGGRGNLEGYTF. CDR3 DNA sequence: TGCAGCGTCCAAGGAGGCAGAGGAAACCTAGAAGGCTACACCTTC.

The genes are TRBV9 and TRBJ2-1; TRBD2 matches at 7 bases. The CDR3 runs 14 residues. J lost 7 bases, V lost 0 bases, and 4 bases had no gene match. The germline CDR1 and CDR2 sequences are SGDLS and YYNGEE. The CDR3 coding sequence is TGTGCCAGCAGCGTAGCCGCTAGCGGTAATGAGCAGTTCTTC. It encodes CASSVAASGNEQFF.

The V gene is TRBV30, the J gene TRBJ1-2; TRBD1 might be the D (5 bases). CDR3 length: 13 amino acids. V was clipped by 0 bases and J by 2 bases, with 7 bases between them. Germline lookup yields CDR1 GTSNPN and CDR2 SVGIG (reference sequence). DNA for the CDR3: TGTGCCTGGAGTGTACAGGCCAACTATGGCTACACCTTC. Translated, it gives CAWSVQANYGYTF.

This clone was seen more than once but under ten times. The chain is built from TRBV4-2 and TRBJ2-1, with 7 positions matching TRBD2. V was clipped by 4 bases and J by 0 bases; unmatched bases: 12. Germline CDR1 LGHNA, CDR2 YNFKEQ. The CDR3 loop spans 18 amino acids. CDR3 nucleotides: TGTGCCAGCAGCCCCCGGGTAAGCGGGGACCTCTCCTACAATGAGCAGTTCTTC. Its translation is CASSPRVSGDLSYNEQFF.

The chain is built from TRBV30 and TRBJ2-7, with D perhaps TRBD2 (6 bases). The ends were cut back, 7 bases at V and 6 bases at J, with 16 bases in the middle. The CDR3 runs 12 residues. Germline V lookup: CDR1 GTSNPN, CDR2 SVGIG (reference sequence). CDR3 region: CASTQARGEQYF. The CDR3 DNA is TGTGCCTCTACACAAGCGCGGGGCGAGCAGTACTTC.

The genes are TRBV14 and TRBJ2-7; the D gene is possibly TRBD1 (5 bases). Deletions cut 4 bases from V and 2 bases from J, with 18 bases between. Germline V gene sequence: CDR1 SGHDN, CDR2 FVKESK. This CDR3 contains 16 residues. CDR3 in amino acids: CASSPHQSPRAYEQYF. The CDR3 DNA is TGTGCCAGCAGCCCCCACCAGAGCCCCAGGGCCTACGAGCAGTACTTC.

About this clone: The same CDR3 also results from other DNA sequences found in this sample. This chain joins TRBV30 and TRBJ1-2, with D perhaps matching TRBD1 (5 bases). Trimming stripped 0 bases from V and 4 bases from J, with 6 bases between. The germline V gene encodes CDR1 GTSNPN and CDR2 SVGIG (reference sequence). This CDR3 has 12 amino acids. The CDR3 DNA reads TGTGCCTGGAGTGTTCAGGGCTATGGCTACACCTTC. It specifies CAWSVQGYGYTF.

The chain uses TRBV7-9 and TRBJ1-6; D possibly corresponds to TRBD1 (5 bases). The germline V and J ends were trimmed by 5 bases and 5 bases, with 13 bases remaining between them. Looked up from germline, CDR1 is SEHNR and CDR2 is FQNEAQ (reference sequence). The CDR3 has 15 amino acids. CDR3 sequence reads: CASSLGRGDNSPLHF. The DNA of the CDR3 is TGTGCCAGCAGCCTGGGGCGAGGGGATAATTCACCCCTCCACTTT.

V gene TRBV30 combines with J gene TRBJ1-1, with D tentatively TRBD1 (6 bases). Germline V gene lookup returns CDR1 GTSNPN and CDR2 SVGIG (reference sequence). The V and J ends lost 5 bases and 11 bases respectively, with 15 bases between them. The length of the CDR3 is 11 residues. The DNA of the CDR3 is TGTGCCTGGGCAACCGGACAGAAGGCTTTCTTT. Amino acids: CAWATGQKAFF.

The gene calls are TRBV14 and TRBJ2-7, with D perhaps TRBD2 (5 bases). This CDR3 is built from 13 residues. Between the trimmed V and J ends, which lost 0 bases and 7 bases, there was a span of 10 bases. Germline V gene sequence: CDR1 SGHDN, CDR2 FVKESK. The CDR3 sequence: CASSQDLRGEQYF. The CDR3 DNA follows: TGTGCCAGCAGCCAAGATCTACGGGGAGAGCAGTACTTC.

The chain joins TRBV5-1 to TRBJ1-2, with TRBD1 as a possible D gene (6 bases). Trimming shortened V by 2 bases and J by 5 bases, and 10 bases separated the two germline ends. Germline loops: CDR1 SGHRS, CDR2 YFSETQ. The CDR3 runs to 13 residues. CDR3 DNA sequence: TGCGCCAGCAGCTTCGAGGGGGTTTATGGCTACACCTTC. This codes for CASSFEGVYGYTF. The full variable domain, its missing parts supplied by reference TRBV5-1 and TRBJ1-2, is KAGVTQTPRYLIKTRGQQVTLSCSPISGHRSVSWYQQTPGQGLQFLFEYFSETQRNKGNFPGRFSGRQFSNSRSEMNVSTLELGDSALYLCASSFEGVYGYTFGSGTRLTVV.

J is TRBJ1-1 and V is TRBV29-1; tentative D call: TRBD1 (5 bases). This CDR3 has 13 amino acids. CDR1 is SQVTM, CDR2 ANQGSEA, per germline. V gave up 5 bases and J gave up 3 bases, with 13 bases separating them. CDR3 DNA: TGCAGCGTTTCCAGGGTCCACGACACTGAAGCTTTCTTT. Translated, it gives CSVSRVHDTEAFF.